This TCR beta chain was documented in a study of identical twins. Findings and limits, study-wide: Abundant cord blood beta clonotypes carried fewer insertions; memory repertoires showed none.

This clonotype turned up a few times. What it recognizes is unknown. TCRdb processed the 5' RACE reads anew with MiXCR; each CDR3 protein has one entry. Of 250,000 or so distinct CDR3 sequences listed, about 8.9% are singletons. The sample was also linked to a second study, of yellow fever vaccine responses in identical twins.

Sequencing was done on a sample of CD8+ T cells sorted from blood. The clonotype was recovered from a woman between 18 and 29 years old in good health.

Written as DNA, the CDR3 is TGTGCCAGCAAACAGGATTCCTACAATGAGCAGTTCTTC. Its protein is CASKQDSYNEQFF. V and J are TRBV12-3 or TRBV12-4 and TRBJ2-1; possible D gene TRBD1, 5 bases. V lost 7 bases and J lost 1, with 8 bases in between. The length of the CDR3 is 13 residues.